The entry below describes one T cell receptor (beta chain). Antigen: not known. This sample stems from a study of T cell responses to AZD1222 COVID-19 vaccine. The data were produced by immunoSEQ multiplex PCR, yet TCRdb's version contains in-frame clones alone and is incomplete. Of some 110,000 clones in the sample, about 91% were seen once. Trimming pared 2 bases from V and 7 bases from J, leaving 7 bases between. The CDR3 sequence is 13 residues long. Germline CDR1 reads SGHDT; CDR2 reads YYEEEE. Points from the study as a whole: A rise in Spike-specific TCR breadth and depth followed two AZD1222 doses. Nearly half of spike-specific TCRs reportedly go after variant regions that carry no mutations. Seropositive at baseline were only a handful of AZD1222 recipients. Donors were mostly white British, more females; clonal diversity possibly underestimated.

V gene TRBV5-6 combines with J gene TRBJ1-6; the D gene is possibly TRBD1 (5 bases). Sequencing was performed on peripheral blood, taken 28 days after the second AZD1222 dose. The receptor was isolated from an adult who received the AZD1222 COVID-19 vaccine. This CDR3 reads CASSLGVNSPLHF. CDR3 nucleotides: TGTGCCAGCAGCTTAGGGGTCAATTCACCCCTCCACTTT.